This record looks at one T cell receptor (beta chain) sequence and its context. Its cognate antigen is unknown. Using immunoSEQ multiplex PCR, the repertoire was profiled, and TCRdb retains in-frame clones only, with some absent. The table has 9,500 to 10,000 clones, around 60% seen once. The data were taken from a study of early stage breast cancer tumors. Study outcomes and limitations: Commonly generated sequences made up most enriched TCRB sequences shared between patients. Chain pairing and CD4, CD8 or FOXP3 expression were not captured. Tumor and normal breast were distinguished via blood comparison in about 90% of the 16 patients.

Germline CDR1 reads MDHEN; CDR2 reads SYDVKM. The CDR3 totals 15 residues. Between the trimmed V and J ends, which lost 4 bases and 0 bases, there was a span of 11 bases. The receptor's source is a person in their 60s with breast cancer. Sequencing was carried out using breast tumor tissue. The chain carries TRBV28 and TRBJ2-3; tentatively, D is TRBD2 (5 bases). The CDR3 loop is CASSSWRGSTDTQYF. For the CDR3, the DNA is TGTGCCAGCAGTTCCTGGCGCGGGAGCACAGATACGCAGTATTTT.